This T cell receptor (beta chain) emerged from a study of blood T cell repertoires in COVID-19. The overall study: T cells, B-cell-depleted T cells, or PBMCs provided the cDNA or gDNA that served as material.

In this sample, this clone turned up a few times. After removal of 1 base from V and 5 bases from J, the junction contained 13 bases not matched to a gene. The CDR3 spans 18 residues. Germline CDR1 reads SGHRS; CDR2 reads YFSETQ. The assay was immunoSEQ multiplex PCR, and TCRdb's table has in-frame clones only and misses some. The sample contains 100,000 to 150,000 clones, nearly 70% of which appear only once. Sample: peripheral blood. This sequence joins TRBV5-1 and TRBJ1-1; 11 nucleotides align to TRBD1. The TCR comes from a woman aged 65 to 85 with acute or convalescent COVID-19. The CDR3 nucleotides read TGCGCCAGCAGCTTGATGAGGACAGGGGGCAGGCGGTGGACTGAAGCTTTCTTT. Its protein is CASSLMRTGGRRWTEAFF.